The 23 T cell receptor beta chains reported below all come from one sample, sequenced in a study of cytomegalovirus exposure and HLA in healthy donors. 13 Jbeta primers and 60 Vbeta primers were used for the PCR. The data were produced by immunoSEQ multiplex PCR, yet TCRdb's version contains in-frame clones alone and is incomplete. The data contain approximately 130,000 clones, 75% to 90% of them seen just once; the ten biggest clones take up around 6.4%. Source material: PBMCs. These receptors were taken from a woman aged 40 to 55 in good health and CMV-seropositive.

The CDR3 sequence is CASSGTSGIHNEQFF. DNA of the CDR3: TGTGCCAGCAGCGGGACTAGCGGGATCCACAATGAGCAGTTCTTC. The chain combines TRBV28 with TRBJ2-1; 13 bases are a match to TRBD2. Germline V gene data show CDR1 as MDHEN and CDR2 as SYDVKM. There are 15 residues in the CDR3. Trimming took 6 bases from V and 5 from J; bases not matched to a gene: 4.

The rearrangement links TRBV6-6 to TRBJ1-1; a possible D gene is TRBD1 (5 bases). V gave up 9 bases and J gave up 1 base, with 9 bases separating them. CDR1 is MNHNY, CDR2 SVGAGI, per germline (reference sequence). The CDR3 totals 12 residues. The CDR3 nucleotides read TGTGCCAGTGGGCAGGGGAACACTGAAGCTTTCTTT. Translation gives CASGQGNTEAFF.

The J gene is TRBJ2-1, the V gene TRBV14; 8 positions match TRBD1. J was trimmed by 3 bases and V by 5 bases; bases with no gene match: 6. CDR3 length: 15 residues. Germline V lookup: CDR1 SGHDN, CDR2 FVKESK. In nucleotides, the CDR3 is TGTGCCAGCAGCGCGGACAGGGTCCTCTACAATGAGCAGTTCTTC. Protein product: CASSADRVLYNEQFF.

A few counts support this clone. V is TRBV5-1 and J is TRBJ2-3; D possibly corresponds to TRBD1 (6 bases). The CDR3 totals 14 residues. Between the trimmed V and J ends, which lost 4 bases and 9 bases, there was a span of 18 bases. The germline CDR1 and CDR2 sequences are SGHRS and YFSETQ. CDR3 region: CASSPRAGEETQYF. CDR3 bases: TGCGCCAGCAGCCCCCGAGCAGGGGAAGAGACGCAGTATTTT.

The J gene is TRBJ2-7, the V gene TRBV10-2; 9 positions agree with TRBD1. This CDR3 comprises 15 residues. Germline V CDR1 and CDR2: WSHSY, SAAADI. Trimming removed 2 bases from V and 4 bases from J; junction bases left unmatched: 6. As DNA, the CDR3 is TGCGCCAGCAGTGAGGGCAGGACAGGGGAGTACGAGCAGTACTTC. It yields the protein CASSEGRTGEYEQYF.

This clone is a singleton in its sample. The chain carries TRBV6-1 and TRBJ2-3, with TRBD2 identical over 8 bases. Germline V CDR1 and CDR2: MNHNS, SASEGT. This CDR3 has 15 amino acids. J was trimmed by 6 bases and V by 4 bases; bases with no gene match: 9. CDR3 nucleotides: TGTGCCAGCAGTGCCCGCCTAGCGGGCGCGGATACGCAGTATTTT. This gives the protein CASSARLAGADTQYF.

The chain links TRBV11-2 to TRBJ2-3; TRBD2 matches 9 bases. CDR3 length equals 15 residues. Germline V gene data show CDR1 as SGHAT and CDR2 as FQNNGV. Trimming removed 2 bases from V and 6 bases from J; junction bases left unmatched: 6. The CDR3 sequence is CASSLLAGSVDTQYF. The DNA of the CDR3 is TGTGCCAGCAGCTTACTAGCGGGATCGGTCGATACGCAGTATTTT.

This chain joins TRBV7-9 and TRBJ1-2; no firm D call. CDR1 is SEHNR, CDR2 FQNEAQ, per germline (reference sequence). V gave up 3 bases and J gave up 8 bases, with 10 bases separating them. The CDR3 spans 12 residues. The chain's CDR3 is CASSLVESGYTF. The CDR3 DNA reads as TGTGCCAGCAGCTTGGTGGAGTCAGGCTACACCTTC.

This clone was observed a handful of times. The chain links TRBV5-1 to TRBJ1-2; 9 nucleotides match TRBD1. The CDR3 contains 15 residues. Looked up from germline, CDR1 is SGHRS and CDR2 is YFSETQ. The ends lost 4 bases at V and 2 bases at J; junction bases unmatched: 6. The CDR3 sequence is CASSTTGQGNYGYTF. CDR3 nucleotides: TGCGCCAGCAGCACAACCGGACAGGGGAACTATGGCTACACCTTC.

The V gene is TRBV10-2, the J gene TRBJ1-1; no definite D call. This CDR3 region has 15 residues. V was pared by 6 bases and J by 4 bases, with 18 bases between. Germline V CDR1 and CDR2: WSHSY, SAAADI. CDR3 coding DNA: TGCGCCAGCAGCCCACACGAGGGCAGGACCACTGAAGCTTTCTTT. Protein: CASSPHEGRTTEAFF.

This chain links TRBV28 with TRBJ1-5; D is perhaps TRBD1 (6 bases). V lost 6 bases to trimming and J lost 1 base, with 13 bases between them. The germline CDR1 and CDR2 sequences are MDHEN and SYDVKM. This CDR3 region has 15 residues. The CDR3 sequence: CASRLQGQSNQPQHF. CDR3 nucleotide sequence: TGTGCCAGCAGATTACAGGGTCAAAGCAATCAGCCCCAGCATTTT. The complete variable domain, with remaining parts taken from reference TRBV28 and TRBJ1-5, reads DVKVTQSSRYLVKRTGEKVFLECVQDMDHENMFWYRQDPGLGLRLIYFSYDVKMKEKGDIPEGYSVSREKKERFSLILESASTNQTSMYLCASRLQGQSNQPQHFGDGTRLSIL.

The genes are TRBV10-3 and TRBJ2-1, with 9 nucleotides matching TRBD2. The J segment lost 4 bases and the V segment lost 3 bases, leaving 7 bases of the junction unmatched. Germline V lookup: CDR1 ENHRY, CDR2 SYGVKD. The CDR3 has 16 residues. This CDR3 is CAISDSSGSFYNEQFF. As DNA, the CDR3 is TGTGCCATCAGTGACAGTAGCGGGAGCTTTTACAATGAGCAGTTCTTC.

The chain has TRBV27 and TRBJ1-2, with 9 bases lining up with TRBD1. This CDR3 is 15 amino acids long. With 5 bases clipped from V and 4 bases from J, the junction kept 8 bases outside the gene matches. Germline assignment: CDR1 MNHEY and CDR2 SMNVEV (reference sequence). CDR3 loop: CASSPGQGAGYGYTF. The CDR3 nucleotides are TGTGCCAGCAGTCCGGGACAGGGCGCCGGCTATGGCTACACCTTC.

The J gene is TRBJ1-4, the V gene TRBV12-2; no check of the table's D call, TRBD1, against the DNA was made. TRBV12-2 is a pseudogene locus. The CDR3 sequence is 21 residues long. The CDR3: CASRLIVSDRGLEATNEKLFF. DNA of the CDR3: TGTGCAAGTCGCTTAATTGTTTCGGACAGGGGGCTGGAGGCAACTAATGAAAAACTGTTTTTT.

The CDR3 coding sequence is TGTGCCAGCAGCCAAGCACCGGAGGGCGGCTACACCTTC. This codes for CASSQAPEGGYTF. V usage is TRBV14 and J usage is TRBJ1-2; D gene uncertain. The CDR3 is 13 residues long. Germline lookup yields CDR1 SGHDN and CDR2 FVKESK. V was clipped by 1 base and J by 8 bases, with 11 bases between them.

The chain employs TRBV7-6 and TRBJ2-7, with 10 positions matching TRBD1. The germline CDR1 and CDR2 sequences are SGHVS and FNYEAQ. This CDR3 is built from 14 residues. Trimming removed 5 bases from V and 7 bases from J; junction bases left unmatched: 8. The CDR3 bases are TGTGCCAGCAGCCGGGGGACAGGGGCGGGAGAGCAGTACTTC. Amino acid sequence: CASSRGTGAGEQYF.

The genes are TRBV5-4 and TRBJ2-7; 8 bases are shared with TRBD2. With V trimmed by 4 bases and J by 3 bases, 9 bases remained unmatched. Germline values: CDR1 SGHNT, CDR2 YYREEE (reference sequence). The CDR3 has 15 residues. The CDR3 loop reads CASSPASGSFYEQYF. CDR3 nucleotide sequence: TGTGCCAGCAGCCCGGCCAGCGGGAGCTTCTACGAGCAGTACTTC.

The CDR3 spells CASSQRSLEFYNEQFF. CDR3 in DNA: TGTGCCAGCAGCCAAAGGTCACTAGAATTCTACAATGAGCAGTTCTTC. The chain joins TRBV14 to TRBJ2-1; D is possibly TRBD2 (5 bases). V was shortened by 2 bases and J by 3 bases, with 14 bases between the two germline ends. This CDR3 spans 16 amino acids. Germline V lookup: CDR1 SGHDN, CDR2 FVKESK.

The chain couples TRBV7-2 to TRBJ2-1; D unclear. From germline, CDR1 is SGHTA and CDR2 FQGNSA. There are 14 residues in the CDR3. Trimming shortened V by 3 bases and J by 1 base, and 7 bases separated the two germline ends. CDR3 sequence: CASSFQRSYNEQFF. The CDR3 DNA reads as TGTGCCAGCAGCTTTCAGAGGTCCTACAATGAGCAGTTCTTC.

The chain links TRBV4-2 to TRBJ2-7; maybe TRBD2 (5 bases). Germline CDR1 LGHNA, CDR2 YNFKEQ. V shed 0 bases and J shed 0 bases, with 15 bases lying between them. This CDR3 is 17 amino acids long. Written as DNA, the CDR3 is TGTGCCAGCAGCCAAGATTGGCCTGGGCGGGTCTCCTACGAGCAGTACTTC. Residues: CASSQDWPGRVSYEQYF.

The rearrangement joins TRBV7-3 to TRBJ2-3; no clear D. The CDR3 covers 14 residues. Trimming pared 5 bases from V and 1 base from J, leaving 10 bases between. The V gene's germline CDR1 is SGHTA and CDR2 FQGTGA. The CDR3 DNA is TGTGCCAGCAGCCCTCCCTACCGCACAGATACGCAGTATTTT. It is translated as CASSPPYRTDTQYF.

The chain employs TRBV9 and TRBJ2-1, with 13 nucleotides matching TRBD2. Germline V lookup: CDR1 SGDLS, CDR2 YYNGEE. The CDR3 length is 17 residues. V dropped 4 bases and J dropped 2; count of bases not matched to a gene: 6. CDR3 region: CASSTGLAGVPYNEQFF. The CDR3 DNA sequence: TGTGCCAGCAGCACAGGACTAGCGGGAGTACCCTACAATGAGCAGTTCTTC.

The CDR3 spells CATSRDQGVPEGYTF. The CDR3, as DNA: TGTGCCACCAGCAGAGATCAAGGGGTGCCAGAGGGCTACACCTTC. This sequence joins TRBV15 and TRBJ1-2, with D maybe TRBD1 (5 bases). This CDR3 has 15 residues. V was shortened by 0 bases and J by 8 bases, with 16 bases between the two germline ends. Germline V gene data show CDR1 as LNHNV and CDR2 as YYDKDF (reference sequence). The full variable domain, in which reference TRBV15 and TRBJ1-2 provide the parts outside the CDR3, is DAMVIQNPRYQVTQFGKPVTLSCSQTLNHNVMYWYQQKSSQAPKLLFHYYDKDFNNEADTPDNFQSRRPNTSFCFLDIRSPGLGDTAMYLCATSRDQGVPEGYTFGSGTRLTVV.